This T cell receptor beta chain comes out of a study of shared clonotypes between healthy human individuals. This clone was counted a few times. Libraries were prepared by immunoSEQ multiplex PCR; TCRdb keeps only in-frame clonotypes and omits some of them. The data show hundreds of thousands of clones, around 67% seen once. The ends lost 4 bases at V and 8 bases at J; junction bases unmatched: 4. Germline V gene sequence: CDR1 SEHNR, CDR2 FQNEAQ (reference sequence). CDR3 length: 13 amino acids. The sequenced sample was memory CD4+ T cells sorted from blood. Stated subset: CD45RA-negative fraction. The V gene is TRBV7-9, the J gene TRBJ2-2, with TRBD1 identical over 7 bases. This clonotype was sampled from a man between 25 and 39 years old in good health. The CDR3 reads CASSYTGEGELFF. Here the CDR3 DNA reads TGTGCCAGCAGCTATACAGGGGAAGGGGAGCTGTTTTTT.